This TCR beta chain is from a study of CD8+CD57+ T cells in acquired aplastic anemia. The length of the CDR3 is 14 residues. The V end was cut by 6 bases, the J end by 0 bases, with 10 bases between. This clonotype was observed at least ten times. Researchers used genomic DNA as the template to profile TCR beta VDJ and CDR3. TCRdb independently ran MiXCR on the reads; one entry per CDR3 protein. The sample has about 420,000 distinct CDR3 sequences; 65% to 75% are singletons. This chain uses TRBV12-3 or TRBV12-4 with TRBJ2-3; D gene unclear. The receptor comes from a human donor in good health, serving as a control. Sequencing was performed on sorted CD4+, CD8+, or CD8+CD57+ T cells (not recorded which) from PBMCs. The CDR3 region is CASSLGTSTDTQYF. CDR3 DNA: TGTGCCAGCAGCTTGGGCACTAGCACAGATACGCAGTATTTT.